These 12 T cell receptor beta chains were all obtained from the same sample, sequenced in a study of Ad26.COV2.S vaccination and SARS-CoV-2 variants. Clones were sequenced by immunoSEQ multiplex PCR, and TCRdb holds only the in-frame ones, with some missing. The top ten hold about 3.1% of the sample, which has hundreds of thousands of clones, around 87% seen once. Treatment specified: 19 received Ad26.COV2.S at low or high dose, single or two shots; 5 received placebo; per-sample allocation not given. The samples were gathered on day 63 after the first injection of vaccine or placebo. The starting material was peripheral blood, obtained in a trial of Ad26.COV2.S vaccine versus placebo. Source of these receptors: a person aged 18-65 years who received the Ad26.COV2.S COVID-19 vaccine or a placebo.

This clone was observed at least ten times. The chain employs TRBV30 and TRBJ1-5; D unresolved. The CDR3 is 14 residues long. V lost 5 bases, J lost 4 bases, and 15 bases lay in between. Germline V lookup: CDR1 GTSNPN, CDR2 SVGIG (reference sequence). CDR3: CAWSKDELNQPQHF. CDR3 DNA: TGTGCCTGGTCCAAGGACGAATTAAATCAGCCCCAGCATTTT.

This clone appeared once. V and J are TRBV9 and TRBJ2-5; the match to TRBD2 covers 7 bases. Trimming cost V 0 bases and J 5 bases; bases outside gene matches: 7. The CDR3 spans 15 residues. Germline CDR1 and CDR2: SGDLS and YYNGEE. The CDR3 sequence: CASSVGAGVRETQYF. CDR3 DNA sequence: TGTGCCAGCAGCGTAGGGGCGGGAGTACGGGAGACCCAGTACTTC.

The CDR3 loop is CASSEGAYGYTF. In nucleotides, the CDR3 is TGTGCCAGCAGTGAAGGGGCCTATGGCTACACCTTC. The rearrangement links TRBV2 to TRBJ1-2; D not certain. This CDR3 contains 12 residues. Germline CDR1 reads SNHLY; CDR2 reads FYNNEI. Trimming stripped 1 base from V and 4 bases from J, with 4 bases between.

V usage is TRBV30 and J usage is TRBJ2-7; D is undetermined. V was pared by 3 bases and J by 4 bases, with 7 bases between. CDR3 length equals 11 residues. CDR1 and CDR2 (germline): GTSNPN, SVGIG (reference sequence). The chain's CDR3 is CAWSLEYEQYF. In nucleotides, the CDR3 is TGTGCCTGGAGCTTGGAGTACGAGCAGTACTTC.

The chain combines TRBV28 with TRBJ1-2; D gene unclear. From germline, CDR1 is MDHEN and CDR2 SYDVKM. V was shortened by 1 base and J by 1 base, with 7 bases between the two germline ends. The CDR3 runs 14 residues. Here the CDR3 DNA reads TGTGCCAGCAGTTTATCTTCACATAACTATGGCTACACCTTC. It translates to CASSLSSHNYGYTF.

This clone came up once. The rearrangement uses TRBV7-8 and TRBJ1-4; 9 nucleotides match TRBD1. The CDR3 is 18 residues long. V lost 2 bases and J lost 3; bases outside the gene matches: 10. Per the germline V gene, CDR1 is SGHVS and CDR2 is FQNEAQ. The CDR3 protein is CASSLFQLGTGPNEKLFF. CDR3 bases: TGTGCCAGCAGCTTATTCCAACTAGGGACAGGGCCTAATGAAAAACTGTTTTTT. The whole variable domain, remainder taken from reference TRBV7-8 and TRBJ1-4, is GAGVSQSPRYKVAKRGQDVALRCDPISGHVSLFWYQQALGQGPEFLTYFQNEAQLDKSGLPSDRFFAERPEGSVSTLKIQRTQQEDSAVYLCASSLFQLGTGPNEKLFFGSGTQLSVL.

The rearrangement joins TRBV3-1 (or the pseudogene TRBV3-2) to TRBJ2-1; 10 bases fit TRBD2. Germline V gene sequence: CDR1 LGHDT, CDR2 YNNKEL (reference sequence). V trimming: 1 base; J trimming: 8 bases; junction bases outside the gene matches: 8. This CDR3 spans 16 amino acids. The CDR3 coding sequence is TGTGCCAGCAGCCAAGTAGCGGGGGGCAGGGGGGATGAGCAGTTCTTC. Protein product: CASSQVAGGRGDEQFF.

The chain has TRBV6-6 and TRBJ2-1; D may be TRBD2 (5 bases). The V and J ends lost 8 bases and 7 bases respectively, with 12 bases between them. The CDR3 sequence is 12 residues long. From germline, CDR1 is MNHNY and CDR2 SVGAGI (reference sequence). The CDR3 spells CASCRGDNEQFF. CDR3 sequence (DNA): TGTGCCAGCTGTCGGGGTGATAATGAGCAGTTCTTC.

As for this clone: At one boundary the junction diverges from the germline segment, which might be a read error. V and J are TRBV4-2 and TRBJ2-2, with D unclear. This CDR3 spans 15 amino acids. Germline V gene lookup returns CDR1 LGHNA and CDR2 YNFKEQ. CDR3 protein: CASSQRAPNTGELFF. The DNA for the CDR3 is TGTGCCAGCAGCCAACGAGCGCCGAATACCGGGGAGCTGTTTTTT.

The chain uses TRBV19 and TRBJ2-2, with D hard to call. The CDR3 has 14 amino acids. Germline CDR1 and CDR2: LNHDA and SQIVND (reference sequence). V was pared by 3 bases and J by 8 bases, with 13 bases between. The CDR3 DNA reads as TGTGCCAGTAGTATTTCGGCCAGTTCAGGGGAGCTGTTTTTT. This sequence encodes CASSISASSGELFF.

The table lists this clone with a few counts. The chain combines TRBV12-3 or TRBV12-4 with TRBJ1-1, with no clear D. V was pared by 6 bases and J by 11 bases, with 16 bases between. The CDR3 sequence is 12 residues long. The CDR3 nucleotides are TGTGCCAGCAGAACCTGGACGTTCGGGGCTTTCTTT. Residues: CASRTWTFGAFF.

This sequence joins TRBV5-1 and TRBJ2-7; a weak D match, TRBD1 (6 bases). The CDR3 is made up of 15 amino acids. Trimming stripped 4 bases from V and 4 bases from J, with 18 bases between. From germline, CDR1 is SGHRS and CDR2 YFSETQ. As DNA, the CDR3 is TGCGCCAGCAGCCCCAGACCCCAGGGGCCTTACGAGCAGTACTTC. This encodes CASSPRPQGPYEQYF.